One and the same sample provided the 25 T cell receptor beta chains below, sequenced in a study of T cells expressing NK-cell markers. Reprocessing the 5' RACE reads, TCRdb reports a single entry for every CDR3 protein and omits DNA. The specimen's table records about 110,000 distinct CDR3 sequences. Sequencing was carried out using blood T cells: a sorted CD56 or NKG2C T cell subset, CD4+ or CD8+ T cells, or bulk PBMC T cells (not recorded which). Receptor source: a woman between 18 and 70 years old in good health.

The chain recombines TRBV5-4 with TRBJ2-2; absent DNA, TCRdb's TRBD2 call cannot be checked. This CDR3 comprises 16 residues. The germline V gene has CDR1 SGHNT and CDR2 YYREEE (reference sequence). The CDR3 loop reads CASSPPGLAGAGELFF.

The gene calls are TRBV4-1 and TRBJ1-1; TCRdb names TRBD1, which stays unverified in the absence of DNA. This CDR3 has 14 amino acids. The germline gives CDR1 MGHRA, CDR2 YSYEKL. The CDR3 loop is CASSHGQKNTEAFF.

The rearrangement links TRBV29-1 to TRBJ2-7. The CDR3 is 13 residues long. CDR1 and CDR2 (germline): SQVTM, ANQGSEA. The CDR3 sequence is CSVDQVGNYEQYF.

V usage is TRBV5-6 and J usage is TRBJ2-1. The CDR3 covers 11 residues. Per the germline V gene, CDR1 is SGHDT and CDR2 is YYEEEE. This CDR3 is CASSWSNEQFF. Looking up the rest from reference TRBV5-6 and TRBJ2-1 gives the full variable domain: DAGVTQSPTHLIKTRGQQVTLRCSPKSGHDTVSWYQQALGQGPQFIFQYYEEEERQRGNFPDRFSGHQFPNYSSELNVNALLLGDSALYLCASSWSNEQFFGPGTRLTVL.

The chain joins TRBV7-9 to TRBJ2-7. This CDR3 is 11 amino acids long. The V gene's germline CDR1 is SEHNR and CDR2 FQNEAQ (reference sequence). CDR3 amino acids: CASSLLLEQYF. The variable domain in full, with the rest retrieved from reference TRBV7-9 and TRBJ2-7, is DTGVSQNPRHKITKRGQNVTFRCDPISEHNRLYWYRQTLGQGPEFLTYFQNEAQLEKSRLLSDRFSAERPKGSFSTLEIQRTEQGDSAMYLCASSLLLEQYFGPGTRLTVT.

The chain combines TRBV28 with TRBJ1-1; the D call of TRBD1 rests on TCRdb alone, since no DNA is present to check it. This CDR3 is built from 15 residues. Germline CDR1 is MDHEN and CDR2 is SYDVKM. Here the CDR3 reads CASSPPGTGNTEAFF.

V is TRBV11-2 and J is TRBJ2-7; TCRdb selects TRBD1, and the lack of DNA leaves this call unchecked. The CDR3 loop spans 19 amino acids. The germline gives CDR1 SGHAT, CDR2 FQNNGV. This CDR3 reads CASSPPDPGLAYSSYEQYF.

The rearrangement joins TRBV6-1 to TRBJ2-1. The length of the CDR3 is 13 residues. CDR1 MNHNS and CDR2 SASEGT come from the germline V gene. The CDR3 protein is CAAASTTYNEQFF.

The genes are TRBV6-6 and TRBJ1-1. CDR1 is MNHNY, CDR2 SVGAGI, per germline (reference sequence). This CDR3 comprises 13 residues. The CDR3 region is CASKGFEAEGAFF.

The genes are TRBV12-5 and TRBJ1-5. Germline V CDR1 and CDR2: LGHNT, FRNRAP. The CDR3 covers 16 residues. CDR3 in amino acids: CASVGSREESNQPQHF.

This chain uses TRBV6-1 with TRBJ2-1. The CDR3 spans 12 residues. The germline gives CDR1 MNHNS, CDR2 SASEGT. Here the CDR3 reads CASSELGNEQFF.

The chain has TRBV29-1 and TRBJ1-1; TCRdb's D call, TRBD1, is unchecked because there is no DNA. CDR3 length: 13 residues. Per germline, CDR1 SQVTM and CDR2 ANQGSEA. The CDR3 here is CSALTGVNTEAFF.

The chain links TRBV5-4 to TRBJ2-2; without DNA, the TCRdb call of TRBD2 cannot be checked. Germline V gene sequence: CDR1 SGHNT, CDR2 YYREEE (reference sequence). The CDR3 totals 16 residues. CDR3 in amino acids: CASSHRGGIITGELFF.

The rearrangement joins TRBV6-1 to TRBJ2-7; TCRdb designates TRBD1, a call that cannot be tested without DNA. This CDR3 has 15 amino acids. Germline V CDR1 and CDR2: MNHNS, SASEGT. The CDR3: CASRAPGQGGYEQYF.

The V gene is TRBV6-4, the J gene TRBJ2-3; TCRdb reports TRBD1, a call that lacks DNA to check it against. Germline V gene lookup returns CDR1 MRHNA and CDR2 SNTAGT. The CDR3 is made up of 14 amino acids. Here the CDR3 reads CASSAQGGTDTQYF.

This chain uses TRBV30 with TRBJ2-3; as DNA is missing, the TRBD1 call by TCRdb cannot be tested. The CDR3 covers 14 residues. Germline values: CDR1 GTSNPN, CDR2 SVGIG (reference sequence). This CDR3 reads CAWSVRERGDTQYF. The full variable domain, in which reference TRBV30 and TRBJ2-3 provide the parts outside the CDR3, is SQTIHQWPATLVQPVGSPLSLECTVEGTSNPNLYWYRQAAGRGLQLLFYSVGIGQISSEVPQNLSASRPQDRQFILSSKKLLLSDSGFYLCAWSVRERGDTQYFGPGTRLTVL.

The CDR3 loop reads CASSFNQGKNIQYF. The genes are TRBV5-6 and TRBJ2-4; checking the TCRdb D call of TRBD1 is not possible without DNA. The germline V gene encodes CDR1 SGHDT and CDR2 YYEEEE. This CDR3 region has 14 residues.

CDR3 in amino acids: CAISDTGLNYGYTF. This chain links TRBV10-3 with TRBJ1-2; TCRdb gives TRBD1 as the D gene, but with no DNA this cannot be confirmed. Germline V gene lookup returns CDR1 ENHRY and CDR2 SYGVKD. This CDR3 has 14 amino acids.

This chain joins TRBV6-2 or TRBV6-3 and TRBJ2-3; TCRdb's assignment of TRBD2 cannot be checked, as there is no DNA. This CDR3 comprises 15 residues. In germline, CDR1 is MNHEY, CDR2 SVGEGT. The CDR3 sequence is CASSTGTSDTDTQYF.

V gene TRBV5-1 combines with J gene TRBJ2-3; as DNA is missing, the TRBD2 call by TCRdb cannot be tested. Per germline, CDR1 SGHRS and CDR2 YFSETQ. This CDR3 has 15 residues. The CDR3 is CASRLPSGSTDTQYF.

CDR3 residues: CASSPGTGYHGELFF. This chain uses TRBV5-5 with TRBJ2-2; the TCRdb D gene call, TRBD1, has no DNA to confirm it. CDR1 SGHKS and CDR2 YYEKEE come from the germline V gene (reference sequence). This CDR3 is 15 amino acids long.

V is TRBV12-5 and J is TRBJ2-1. The CDR3 runs to 12 residues. Germline V lookup: CDR1 LGHNT, CDR2 FRNRAP. The CDR3 spells CASGLYLDEQFF.

The chain links TRBV6-4 to TRBJ2-1; TCRdb selects TRBD2, and the lack of DNA leaves this call unchecked. Looked up from germline, CDR1 is MRHNA and CDR2 is SNTAGT. The CDR3 runs to 17 residues. CDR3 amino acids: CASSLAGGPSSYNEQFF.

This rearrangement joins TRBV6-2 or TRBV6-3 to TRBJ2-3; the D gene TCRdb calls, TRBD2, cannot be checked with no DNA. The CDR3 is made up of 15 amino acids. Per the germline V gene, CDR1 is MNHEY and CDR2 is SVGEGT. This CDR3 reads CATRGRDYSTDTQYF.

The chain couples TRBV7-6 to TRBJ2-1. CDR1 SGHVS and CDR2 FNYEAQ come from the germline V gene. This CDR3 has 14 residues. CDR3 protein: CASSLGAEFDEQFF.